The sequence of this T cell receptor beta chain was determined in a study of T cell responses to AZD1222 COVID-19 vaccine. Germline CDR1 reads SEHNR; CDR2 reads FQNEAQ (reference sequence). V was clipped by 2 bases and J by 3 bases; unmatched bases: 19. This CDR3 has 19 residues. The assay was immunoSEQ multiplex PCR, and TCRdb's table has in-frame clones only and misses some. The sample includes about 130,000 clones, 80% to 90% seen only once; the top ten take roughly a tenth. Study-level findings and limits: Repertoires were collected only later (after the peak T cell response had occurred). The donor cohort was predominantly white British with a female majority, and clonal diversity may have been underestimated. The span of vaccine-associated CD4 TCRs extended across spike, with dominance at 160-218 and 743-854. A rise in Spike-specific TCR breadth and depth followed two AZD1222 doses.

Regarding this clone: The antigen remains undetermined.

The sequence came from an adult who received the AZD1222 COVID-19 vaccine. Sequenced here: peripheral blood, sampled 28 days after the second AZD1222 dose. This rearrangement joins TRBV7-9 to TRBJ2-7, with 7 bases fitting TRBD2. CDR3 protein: CASSLRLGGSSPLNYEQYF. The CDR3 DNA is TGTGCCAGCAGCTTAAGGCTCGGCGGGAGTAGCCCACTTAACTACGAGCAGTACTTC.